The 6 T cell receptor beta chains below all came from one sample that was sequenced in a study of blood T cell repertoires in COVID-19. Repertoires were generated with immunoSEQ multiplex PCR, while TCRdb's copy carries only in-frame clones and drops some. The sample has 120,000 to 150,000 clones; about four fifths are singletons. The sample consisted of peripheral blood. These TCRs come from a woman older than 75 in a cohort sampled during active or convalescent COVID-19.

The rearrangement uses TRBV2 and TRBJ2-5, with 8 bases lining up with TRBD1. The V and J ends lost 7 bases and 2 bases, in that order; junction bases with no gene match: 12. Per the germline V gene, CDR1 is SNHLY and CDR2 is FYNNEI. The CDR3 has 16 residues. The CDR3 protein is CASTGRGRTLQETQYF. CDR3 bases: TGTGCCAGCACCGGCAGGGGGCGCACGCTGCAAGAGACCCAGTACTTC.

This clone was recorded a few times. Other DNA sequences in the sample encode the same CDR3. This chain joins TRBV7-3 and TRBJ1-2; D may be TRBD1 (5 bases). V was shortened by 5 bases and J by 4 bases, with 11 bases between the two germline ends. The germline V gene has CDR1 SGHTA and CDR2 FQGTGA. The CDR3 loop spans 13 amino acids. CDR3 nucleotides: TGTGCCAGCAGCCCGACGGGGGGCTATGGCTACACCTTC. It yields the protein CASSPTGGYGYTF.

V usage is TRBV11-1 and J usage is TRBJ1-4; no clear D. Trimming cost V 5 bases and J 0 bases, with 7 bases left between them. CDR1 and CDR2 from the germline V gene are SGHAT and FQDESV (reference sequence). CDR3 size: 14 residues. DNA for the CDR3: TGTGCCAGCAGCCCGGTTACAACTAATGAAAAACTGTTTTTT. This sequence encodes CASSPVTTNEKLFF.

In its sample, this clone was seen a few times. The rearrangement links TRBV30 to TRBJ2-7; D might be TRBD1 (5 bases). The germline V and J ends were trimmed by 0 bases and 6 bases, with 9 bases remaining between them. The CDR3 loop spans 12 amino acids. In germline, CDR1 is GTSNPN, CDR2 SVGIG (reference sequence). This CDR3 reads CAWSVAGREQYF. The CDR3 DNA sequence: TGTGCCTGGAGTGTAGCAGGGCGCGAGCAGTACTTC.

The rearrangement uses TRBV28 and TRBJ2-2, with 7 bases lining up with TRBD2. CDR1 and CDR2 from the germline V gene are MDHEN and SYDVKM. V lost 4 bases to trimming and J lost 2 bases; unmatched junction nucleotides: 13. The CDR3 runs to 18 residues. As DNA, the CDR3 is TGTGCCAGCAGTTATCCCCTGGGGGGGGGACTTAACACCGGGGAGCTGTTTTTT. Protein product: CASSYPLGGGLNTGELFF.

As regards this clone: This same CDR3 is encoded by further DNA sequences in the sample. The chain recombines TRBV5-1 with TRBJ1-2, with 8 bases aligning to TRBD1. Germline V gene lookup returns CDR1 SGHRS and CDR2 YFSETQ. The V segment lost 2 bases and the J segment 5 bases; nucleotides outside the gene matches: 5. CDR3 length equals 14 residues. As DNA, the CDR3 is TGCGCCAGCAGCTTAGGACAGGGCGGTTATGGCTACACCTTC. Protein sequence: CASSLGQGGYGYTF. The full variable domain, with the rest looked up from reference TRBV5-1 and TRBJ1-2, is KAGVTQTPRYLIKTRGQQVTLSCSPISGHRSVSWYQQTPGQGLQFLFEYFSETQRNKGNFPGRFSGRQFSNSRSEMNVSTLELGDSALYLCASSLGQGGYGYTFGSGTRLTVV.